The rows below give T cell receptor beta chains drawn from one sample of a study of cytomegalovirus exposure and HLA in healthy donors. The data were produced by immunoSEQ multiplex PCR, yet TCRdb's version contains in-frame clones alone and is incomplete. The sample lists roughly 190,000 clones; 77% were seen once. The source material was PBMCs. The origin of the receptors is a woman under 40 in good health and CMV-seropositive. CDR3s leave out the opening cysteine and the closing phenylalanine or tryptophan.

TRBV7-3	TRBJ2-3	ASSPMTGADTQY
TRBV6-5	TRBJ2-3	AARLLADSTDTQY
TRBV7-3	TRBJ2-1	ASSPAGGNEQF
TRBV6-6	TRBJ2-3	ASSPRDRGTDTQY
TRBV6-5	TRBJ1-2	ASSRGGTFNYGYT
TRBV5-1	TRBJ1-5	ASSLAEGGDQPQH
TRBV28	TRBJ2-7	ASGPTGTVYEQY
TRBV18	TRBJ2-7	ASSPQGGPYEQC
TRBV4-3	TRBJ1-1	ASSQGRNTEAF
TRBV11-3	TRBJ2-3	ASSLTSSTDTQY
TRBV7-9	TRBJ2-7	ASSLVGGEGAEQY
TRBV28	TRBJ2-7	ASTSRLGGAFNEQY
TRBV5-6	TRBJ1-1	ASSLLQGFEAF
TRBV7-2	TRBJ2-7	ASSFRSPGYEQY
TRBV9	TRBJ2-2	ASSVTRDRGNTGELF
TRBV11-2	TRBJ2-4	ASSLDRGDIQY
TRBV7-2	TRBJ2-7	ASSLERDYEQY
TRBV2	TRBJ1-4	ASRQTGSREKLF
TRBV5-1	TRBJ2-5	ASSQTGETQY
TRBV2	TRBJ2-7	ASKRTGRLSSYEQY
TRBV19	TRBJ2-2	ARHPGLACTGELF